The present T cell receptor beta chain was sequenced within a study of persistence of HIV-infected CD4 T cells. Study details: Suppressive ART had lasted a median of roughly eight years. Overall study results and limits: Degenerate expanded CDR3beta sequences were enriched among CMV- and Gag-responding cells.

The CDR3 has 15 amino acids. With 6 bases removed from V and 4 bases from J, the gap between germline ends came to 18 bases. The V gene's germline CDR1 is LGHDT and CDR2 YNNKEL (reference sequence). A word on this clone: Its specificity is unknown.

The immunoSEQ assay was version 4, run in survey mode. Only in-frame clones appear in the TCRdb table, and some are missing; sequencing was by immunoSEQ multiplex PCR. Here the sample spans 35,000 to 40,000 clones, more than 70% being singletons. The stimulus was lysate of CMV-infected fibroblasts, about 10 ug/mL. CD40L-negative CD69-negative CD45RO-high memory CD4+ T cells were sorted as populations depleted of antigen-responding cells. CD8-depleted PBMCs were stimulated 15 to 20 hours with anti-CD28/CD49d costimulation, CD40-blocking antibody and enfuvirtide. This clonotype originated in an adult man with HIV who was CMV-seropositive. The specimen comprised CD4+ T cells sorted from PBMCs after approximately 19-hour stimulation, sampled from a patient who received antiretroviral therapy. This chain connects TRBV3-1 (or the pseudogene TRBV3-2) to TRBJ1-2; no firm D call. CDR3 nucleotides: TGTGCCAGCAGTTCAAGTGGAGGAAACTTCTATGGCTACACCTTC. Translation: CASSSSGGNFYGYTF.